Presented here are 17 T cell receptor beta chains from one specimen sequenced in a study of vaccination and CD4 T cells after COVID-19. No cognate antigen is known for these TCRs. Sequenced with the Oncomine TCR Beta short-read assay was DNA taken from cultured CD4+ T cells. Via MiXCR, TCRdb re-called the PCR reads, giving one row per CDR3 protein. The top ten clones hold about a third of a sample with 7,200 or so distinct CDR3 sequences, about 59% of them seen once. Treatment indicated: roughly 10-day PBMC culture with coronavirus spike peptide pools or control peptides (ViraFEST assay). The sample was CD4+ T cells from blood, cultured in vitro. The receptors stem from a human donor who had recovered from COVID-19.

The chain carries TRBV15 and TRBJ1-4; 7 bases align to TRBD1. CDR1 LNHNV and CDR2 YYDKDF come from the germline V gene (reference sequence). The V segment lost 0 bases and the J segment 3 bases; nucleotides outside the gene matches: 7. The CDR3 is made up of 17 amino acids. CDR3 nucleotide sequence: TGTGCCACCAGCAGAGATTCGAAGGGGGCGTCTAATGAAAAACTGTTTTTT. This sequence encodes CATSRDSKGASNEKLFF.

The chain recombines TRBV19 with TRBJ2-3; 9 positions match TRBD1. In germline, CDR1 is LNHDA, CDR2 SQIVND (reference sequence). The trim removed 6 bases at V and 2 bases at J, leaving 6 bases unmatched. There are 15 residues in the CDR3. CDR3 amino acids: CASSLGQGDTDTQYF. DNA of the CDR3: TGTGCCAGTAGCTTGGGACAGGGCGACACAGATACGCAGTATTTT.

There are a few counts of this clonotype. The genes are TRBV6-1 and TRBJ2-3, with D possibly being TRBD1 or TRBD2 (5 bases each). This CDR3 is 16 amino acids long. The germline CDR1 and CDR2 sequences are MNHNS and SASEGT. V lost 2 bases, J lost 3 bases, and 15 bases lay in between. In DNA, the CDR3 is TGTGCCAGCAGTGAATGGCGGACAAGAGGGACAGATACGCAGTATTTT. Residues: CASSEWRTRGTDTQYF.

This sequence joins TRBV10-3 and TRBJ1-6; D gene ambiguous. Germline assignment: CDR1 ENHRY and CDR2 SYGVKD. V was trimmed by 6 bases and J by 5 bases, leaving 14 bases between them. This CDR3 is 15 amino acids long. In DNA form, the CDR3 reads TGTGCCATCAGGCCTGGGCAGGTTGATAATTCACCCCTCCACTTT. Amino acid sequence: CAIRPGQVDNSPLHF.

V and J are TRBV25-1 and TRBJ1-3; D is perhaps TRBD1 (6 bases). The CDR3 runs to 16 residues. Germline V CDR1 and CDR2: MGHDK, SYGVNS. Trimming pared 4 bases from V and 0 bases from J, leaving 13 bases between. The CDR3 protein is CASSADGQFSGNTIYF. In DNA form, the CDR3 reads TGTGCCAGCAGTGCAGATGGACAGTTCTCTGGAAACACCATATATTTT.

The rearrangement joins TRBV7-7 to TRBJ2-5, with 7 bases aligning to TRBD2. Germline-derived CDR1 and CDR2 are SSHAT and FNYEAQ (reference sequence). V was pared by 1 base and J by 2 bases, with 4 bases of the junction left unmatched. The CDR3 has 15 amino acids. CDR3 nucleotide sequence: TGTGCCAGCAGCTTAGGGGGGACTACTCAAGAGACCCAGTACTTC. Encoded protein: CASSLGGTTQETQYF.

CDR3 DNA: TGTGCCAGCAGTTTTTCGGGGGGCCGTCGGGGCTACGAGCAGTACTTC. Protein sequence: CASSFSGGRRGYEQYF. V gene TRBV28 combines with J gene TRBJ2-7, with TRBD2 as a possible D gene (7 bases). This CDR3 spans 16 amino acids. V was pared by 3 bases and J by 3 bases, with 18 bases between. Germline V lookup: CDR1 MDHEN, CDR2 SYDVKM.

The chain joins TRBV28 to TRBJ2-2; possibly TRBD2 for D (7 bases). The CDR3 has 14 amino acids. CDR1 MDHEN and CDR2 SYDVKM come from the germline V gene. Trimming took 7 bases from V and 4 from J, leaving 13 bases between them. The DNA for the CDR3 is TGTGCCAGCACCCCCGGGGGGCGCACCGGGGAGCTGTTTTTT. Its protein product is CASTPGGRTGELFF.

In its sample, this clonotype was seen a few times. This sequence joins TRBV30 and TRBJ2-5, with D unresolved. The V end lost 0 bases, the J end lost 2 bases, and 10 bases lay between the germline ends. Germline V lookup: CDR1 GTSNPN, CDR2 SVGIG (reference sequence). The CDR3 totals 14 residues. CDR3 sequence (DNA): TGTGCCTGGAGTGTGGATCTAGGGCAAGAGACCCAGTACTTC. It yields the protein CAWSVDLGQETQYF.

This chain links TRBV19 with TRBJ2-5; D remains unclear. V was clipped by 1 base and J by 1 base, with 10 bases between them. Germline V gene data show CDR1 as LNHDA and CDR2 as SQIVND (reference sequence). The CDR3 covers 15 residues. The CDR3, as DNA: TGTGCCAGTAGTATAGGAGGTAGCACCCAAGAGACCCAGTACTTC. It is translated as CASSIGGSTQETQYF.

In this sample, this clonotype turned up a few times. The CDR3 loop reads CAISRDRGSGQPQHF. DNA for the CDR3: TGTGCCATCAGCCGGGACAGGGGCTCGGGTCAGCCCCAGCATTTT. V is TRBV10-3 and J is TRBJ1-5; TRBD1 aligns across 10 bases. Germline V gene data show CDR1 as ENHRY and CDR2 as SYGVKD. The CDR3 length is 15 residues. Trimming took 6 bases from V and 6 from J; bases not matched to a gene: 8.

This chain joins TRBV7-6 and TRBJ1-1; a possible D gene is TRBD1 (5 bases). CDR1 SGHVS and CDR2 FNYEAQ come from the germline V gene. V was cut by 3 bases and J by 4 bases, with 12 bases left in between. This CDR3 is 14 amino acids long. The CDR3 region has the DNA TGTGCCAGCAGCTTGGGACTTGTAGGCACTGAAGCTTTCTTT. The encoded protein is CASSLGLVGTEAFF.

This clonotype was counted only a few times. CDR3 protein: CSAIGTNQETQYF. CDR3 DNA: TGCAGTGCTATTGGGACAAACCAAGAGACCCAGTACTTC. The chain couples TRBV20-1 to TRBJ2-5, with D possibly TRBD1 on 6 matching bases. The CDR3 length is 13 residues. CDR1 DFQATT and CDR2 SNEGSKA come from the germline V gene (reference sequence). The ends were cut back, 4 bases at V and 0 bases at J, with 9 bases in the middle.

This clonotype was recorded a few times. The CDR3 DNA sequence: TGTGCCAGCAGGATTATGTCGAACACCGGGGAGCTGTTTTTT. Its protein product is CASRIMSNTGELFF. The chain carries TRBV7-8 and TRBJ2-2, with D unclear. V was trimmed by 6 bases and J by 0 bases, leaving 8 bases between them. This CDR3 is 14 amino acids long. Germline V gene data show CDR1 as SGHVS and CDR2 as FQNEAQ.

The chain employs TRBV2 and TRBJ2-5, with TRBD2 matching 8 bases. J gave up 1 base and V 6 bases, and 10 bases lay outside the gene matches. CDR1 and CDR2 from the germline V gene are SNHLY and FYNNEI. The CDR3 extends over 16 amino acids. The CDR3 loop is CASRRTGLVFQETQYF. The CDR3 nucleotides read TGTGCCAGCAGACGTACGGGACTAGTCTTCCAAGAGACCCAGTACTTC.

The chain is built from TRBV7-2 and TRBJ2-5; D might be TRBD1 (5 bases). Trimming pared 5 bases from V and 1 base from J, leaving 11 bases between. The germline V gene encodes CDR1 SGHTA and CDR2 FQGNSA. The CDR3 is 14 amino acids. CDR3 amino acids: CASSPDRFQETQYF. DNA for the CDR3: TGTGCCAGCAGCCCAGACAGATTCCAAGAGACCCAGTACTTC.

This rearrangement joins TRBV20-1 to TRBJ1-4; D remains ambiguous. Germline V gives CDR1 DFQATT, CDR2 SNEGSKA (reference sequence). Trimming removed 0 bases at V and 3 bases at J, with 2 bases between. The CDR3 is 12 residues long. CDR3: CSARESNEKLFF. The CDR3 DNA reads TGCAGTGCTAGAGAATCTAATGAAAAACTGTTTTTT.